This T cell receptor beta chain derives from a study of Graves' ophthalmopathy and Graves' hyperthyroidism. Findings of the study overall: Detection in blood was also observed for most expanded thyroid clonotypes above 0.001 frequency.

RNA served as the template for amplifying TCR beta CDR3 regions. Amplification began with first-round RT-PCR using HTBI primers, then second-round multiplex PCR was performed. MiXCR, run by TCRdb on the multiplex PCR reads, gives a single entry per CDR3 protein. The sample lists about 740,000 distinct CDR3 sequences, approximately 40% occurring once. V trimming: 4 bases; J trimming: 5 bases; junction bases outside the gene matches: 4. The CDR3 extends over 12 amino acids. CDR1 and CDR2 from the germline V gene are DFQATT and SNEGSKA (reference sequence). This clonotype appeared many times. The antigen remains undetermined.

The receptor was isolated from an adult man with Graves' ophthalmopathy. Sequencing used peripheral blood. The rearrangement links TRBV20-1 to TRBJ1-2, with TRBD1 identical over 7 bases. The CDR3 sequence: CSANWDSYGYTF. CDR3 bases: TGCAGTGCTAATTGGGACAGTTATGGCTACACCTTC.